This T cell receptor beta chain was captured by sequencing in a study of sequential checkpoint blockade in melanoma. About the research overall: After both sequences, patients received maintenance nivolumab.

The CDR3 is 11 residues long. CDR1 and CDR2 from the germline V gene are MNHEY and SMNVEV (reference sequence). Between the trimmed V and J ends, which lost 5 bases and 9 bases, there was a span of 9 bases. Treatment in this sample: randomized to nivolumab then ipilimumab (arm A) or the reverse (arm B). No patient had prior DNA-damaging chemotherapy. Sorted cells were live CD3+CD8+, lacking CD19 and CD56, from PBMCs. Data came from immunoSEQ multiplex PCR; TCRdb stores just in-frame clones and leaves some out. Of 25,000 to 35,000 clones in the sample, nearly 85% were seen once. This sequence originates from a human donor with melanoma. The chain couples TRBV27 to TRBJ2-3; perhaps TRBD2 as D (5 bases). Sequenced material: CD8+ T cells sorted from blood (inferred from file names), taken from a patient given nivolumab and ipilimumab in sequence. CDR3 in DNA: TGTGCCAGCAGTCGGGGTGAGACGCAGTATTTT. Amino acid sequence: CASSRGETQYF.